This T cell receptor beta chain originates from a study of shared clonotypes between healthy human individuals. Turning to the study itself: Each donor's CD4 naive and CD4 memory cells filled three plates apiece, CD8 naive two, and CD8 memory one.

A remark on this clone: Antigen: not known.

Libraries were prepared by immunoSEQ multiplex PCR; TCRdb keeps only in-frame clonotypes and omits some of them. Of about 1.1 million clones in the sample, about 80% were seen once. Regarding the study as a whole: Approximately 5% was the fraction of naive CD4 clonotypes found shared across several donors. Rarefaction gave evidence that sorted-subset sequencing remained incomplete despite large depth.

Germline V CDR1 and CDR2: MNHEY, SMNVEV (reference sequence). This CDR3 has 14 residues. The trim removed 2 bases at V and 4 bases at J, leaving 3 bases unmatched. Sample: memory CD4+ T cells from PBMCs. The subset was: CD45RA-negative fraction. The chain has TRBV27 and TRBJ2-7; 9 bases are shared with TRBD1. The TCR comes from a man aged 18 to 30 in good health. Some clones in this sample may be carry-over from other donors' samples. CDR3 nucleotide sequence: TGTGCCAGCAGTTTAAGGGACAGGGAATACGAGCAGTACTTC. Its translation is CASSLRDREYEQYF.